This TCR beta chain was obtained from a study of blood T cells in healthy people across ages. Overall study findings and caveats: Observed TCR beta diversity per million T cells went down as age went up. This fall followed a roughly linear course with age.

A word on this clonotype: Its antigen is not known.

With a J-beta primer mix and a sample-barcoded 5' primer, a second PCR ran about 7 to 11 cycles. TCRdb re-called the 5' RACE reads with MiXCR, one entry per CDR3 protein. The sample has some 760,000 distinct CDR3 sequences; around a quarter are singletons. V was shortened by 3 bases and J by 3 bases, with 12 bases between the two germline ends. The CDR3 length is 14 residues. The germline gives CDR1 KGHSH, CDR2 LQKENI. These sequences were also reported in another study, on T cells of mothers and their children. As that study records: Extraction yielded RNA that went, in full, into cDNA synthesis at roughly 1.4 ug per 15 ul.

The material sequenced was blood. The chain links TRBV18 to TRBJ2-7; D is uncertain. This clonotype originated in a boy younger than 18 in good health. The CDR3 bases are TGTGCCAGCTCACCGGGCAGGCAAGGCTACGAGCAGTACTTC. This translates into CASSPGRQGYEQYF.